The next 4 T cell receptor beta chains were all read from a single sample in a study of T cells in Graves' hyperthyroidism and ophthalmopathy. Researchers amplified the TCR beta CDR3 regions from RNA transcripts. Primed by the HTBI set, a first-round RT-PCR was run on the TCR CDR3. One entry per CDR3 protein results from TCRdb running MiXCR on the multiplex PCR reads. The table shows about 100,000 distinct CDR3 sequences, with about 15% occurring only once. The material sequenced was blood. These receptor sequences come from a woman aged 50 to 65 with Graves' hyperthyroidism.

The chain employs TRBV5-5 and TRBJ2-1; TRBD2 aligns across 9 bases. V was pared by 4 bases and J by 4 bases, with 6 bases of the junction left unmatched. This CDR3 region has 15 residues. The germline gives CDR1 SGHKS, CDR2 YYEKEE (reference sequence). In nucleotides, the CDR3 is TGTGCCAGCAGCCCGGGACTAGCAGTATACAATGAGCAGTTCTTC. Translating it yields CASSPGLAVYNEQFF.

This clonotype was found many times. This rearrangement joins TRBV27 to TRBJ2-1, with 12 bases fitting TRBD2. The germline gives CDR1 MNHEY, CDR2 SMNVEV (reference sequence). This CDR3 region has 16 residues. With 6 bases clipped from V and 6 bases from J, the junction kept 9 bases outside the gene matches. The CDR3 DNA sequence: TGTGCCAGCAGGCCGATACTAGCGGGAGGTGGCAATGAGCAGTTCTTC. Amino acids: CASRPILAGGGNEQFF.

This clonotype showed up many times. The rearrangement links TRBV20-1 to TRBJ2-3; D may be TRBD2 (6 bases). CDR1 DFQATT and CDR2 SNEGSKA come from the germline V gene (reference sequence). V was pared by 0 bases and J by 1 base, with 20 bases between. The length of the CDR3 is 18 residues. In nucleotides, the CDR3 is TGCAGTGCTAGAGAGACCGCCGGGGTGGCTAGCGGCACAGATACGCAGTATTTT. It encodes CSARETAGVASGTDTQYF.

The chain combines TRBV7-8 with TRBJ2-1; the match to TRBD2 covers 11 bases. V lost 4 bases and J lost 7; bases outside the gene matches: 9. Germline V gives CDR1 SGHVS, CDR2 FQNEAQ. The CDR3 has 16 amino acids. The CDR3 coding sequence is TGTGCCAGCAGCTCCCCTACTAGCGGGAGTGGGAATGAGCAGTTCTTC. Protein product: CASSSPTSGSGNEQFF.